These T cell receptor beta chains were read from a single sample in a study of T cell responses to AZD1222 COVID-19 vaccine. Measured with immunoSEQ multiplex PCR; TCRdb has only the in-frame clones, and not every one. The data hold some 64,000 clones, with over 75% observed a single time. Sequenced material: peripheral blood, taken on day 0 of AZD1222 vaccination. Source of these receptors: an adult in good health. The CDR3 runs from the conserved cysteine through the conserved F or W. The order of the fields is D gene, clone size, CDR3 length, J gene, V gene, CDR3 protein, CDR3 DNA. A D gene is named only where the DNA matches it firmly. Clone sizes are given selectively: once, few, many, or a class where the clone is expanded.

d_gene: NA; abundance: NA; len: 15; j_gene: TRBJ1-5; v_gene: TRBV27; CDR3aa: CASSLLAGMGQPQHF; CDR3nt: TGTGCCAGCAGTTTATTGGCGGGGATGGGGCAGCCCCAGCATTTT
d_gene: TRBD1; abundance: NA; len: 14; j_gene: TRBJ1-5; v_gene: TRBV27; CDR3aa: CASSSQGGLWPQHF; CDR3nt: TGTGCCAGCAGTTCGCAGGGGGGCTTATGGCCCCAGCATTTT
d_gene: NA; abundance: few; len: 16; j_gene: TRBJ2-7; v_gene: TRBV6-1; CDR3aa: CASSEAGTGASYEQYF; CDR3nt: TGTGCCAGCAGTGAAGCTGGTACGGGAGCGAGCTACGAGCAGTACTTC
d_gene: NA; abundance: NA; len: 13; j_gene: TRBJ2-5; v_gene: TRBV18; CDR3aa: CASSVSSAETQYF; CDR3nt: TGTGCCAGCTCAGTTTCGAGTGCGGAGACCCAGTACTTC
d_gene: NA; abundance: NA; len: 13; j_gene: TRBJ1-3; v_gene: TRBV7-9; CDR3aa: CASSLGPGDTIYF; CDR3nt: TGTGCCAGCAGCTTAGGGCCAGGGGACACCATATATTTT
d_gene: NA; abundance: NA; len: 15; j_gene: TRBJ1-6; v_gene: TRBV5-6; CDR3aa: CASSPGGLGPSPLHF; CDR3nt: TGTGCCAGCAGCCCGGGTGGACTGGGACCTTCACCCCTCCACTTT
d_gene: NA; abundance: NA; len: 13; j_gene: TRBJ2-5; v_gene: TRBV5-1; CDR3aa: CASSLPGEETQYF; CDR3nt: TGCGCCAGCAGCTTGCCCGGGGAAGAGACCCAGTACTTC
d_gene: TRBD2; abundance: once; len: 16; j_gene: TRBJ2-5; v_gene: TRBV14; CDR3aa: CASSQVWLAGQETQYF; CDR3nt: TGTGCCAGCAGCCAAGTGTGGCTAGCGGGGCAAGAGACCCAGTACTTC
d_gene: NA; abundance: once; len: 13; j_gene: TRBJ1-1; v_gene: TRBV2; CDR3aa: CASTLRGDTEAFF; CDR3nt: TGTGCCAGCACCCTTAGGGGGGACACTGAAGCTTTCTTT
d_gene: NA; abundance: NA; len: 14; j_gene: TRBJ2-3; v_gene: TRBV11-2; CDR3aa: CASGPGLSTDTQYF; CDR3nt: TGTGCCAGCGGCCCCGGGCTAAGTACAGATACGCAGTATTTT
d_gene: NA; abundance: NA; len: 16; j_gene: TRBJ2-7; v_gene: TRBV7-9; CDR3aa: CASSLGLRGEDYEQYF; CDR3nt: TGTGCCAGCAGCTTAGGTTTGAGAGGGGAGGACTACGAGCAGTACTTC
d_gene: NA; abundance: few; len: 15; j_gene: TRBJ1-3; v_gene: TRBV6-1; CDR3aa: CASSEILDSGNTIYF; CDR3nt: TGTGCCAGCAGTGAAATCTTGGACTCTGGAAACACCATATATTTT
d_gene: TRBD1; abundance: NA; len: 15; j_gene: TRBJ1-1; v_gene: TRBV2; CDR3aa: CASITQGVGATEAFF; CDR3nt: TGTGCCAGCATAACACAGGGGGTCGGCGCCACTGAAGCTTTCTTT
d_gene: NA; abundance: few; len: 15; j_gene: TRBJ1-1; v_gene: TRBV24-1; CDR3aa: CATSDGVAGNTEAFF; CDR3nt: TGTGCCACCAGTGATGGGGTCGCGGGGAACACTGAAGCTTTCTTT
d_gene: NA; abundance: NA; len: 14; j_gene: TRBJ2-1; v_gene: TRBV7-3; CDR3aa: CASSLETGPYEQFF; CDR3nt: TGTGCCAGCAGCTTAGAAACAGGGCCCTATGAGCAGTTCTTC
d_gene: NA; abundance: NA; len: 17; j_gene: TRBJ1-3; v_gene: TRBV28; CDR3aa: CASSPLGGLSSGNTIYF; CDR3nt: TGTGCCAGCTCTCCTCTCGGCGGCCTCAGCTCTGGAAACACCATATATTTT
d_gene: TRBD1; abundance: NA; len: 14; j_gene: TRBJ2-7; v_gene: TRBV10-3; CDR3aa: CAISADRGSDEQYF; CDR3nt: TGTGCCATCAGCGCGGACAGGGGGAGCGACGAGCAGTACTTC
d_gene: NA; abundance: NA; len: 12; j_gene: TRBJ1-2; v_gene: TRBV7-9; CDR3aa: CASSLSGDGYTF; CDR3nt: TGTGCCAGCAGCTTAAGTGGAGATGGCTACACCTTC
d_gene: TRBD2; abundance: NA; len: 18; j_gene: TRBJ2-7; v_gene: TRBV5-1; CDR3aa: CASSLVGTSGTYSYEQYF; CDR3nt: TGCGCCAGCAGCTTGGTGGGGACTAGCGGGACCTACTCCTACGAGCAGTACTTC
d_gene: NA; abundance: NA; len: 13; j_gene: TRBJ1-5; v_gene: TRBV30; CDR3aa: CAWSGDTNQPQHF; CDR3nt: TGTGCCTGGAGTGGGGACACCAATCAGCCCCAGCATTTT
d_gene: NA; abundance: few; len: 13; j_gene: TRBJ1-2; v_gene: TRBV6-2/TRBV6-3; CDR3aa: CASSLDDRRGYTF; CDR3nt: TGTGCCAGCAGTCTCGACGACAGGCGCGGCTACACCTTC
d_gene: NA; abundance: NA; len: 14; j_gene: TRBJ1-5; v_gene: TRBV4-1; CDR3aa: CASSQDRGFQPQHF; CDR3nt: TGCGCCAGCAGCCAAGATCGAGGGTTTCAGCCCCAGCATTTT
d_gene: NA; abundance: NA; len: 15; j_gene: TRBJ1-5; v_gene: TRBV4-2; CDR3aa: CASSQVQGPNQPQHF; CDR3nt: TGTGCCAGCAGCCAAGTCCAGGGCCCCAATCAGCCCCAGCATTTT
d_gene: NA; abundance: once; len: 14; j_gene: TRBJ1-1; v_gene: TRBV2; CDR3aa: CATSPSAGTTEAFF; CDR3nt: TGTGCCACCTCTCCTTCAGCCGGGACCACTGAAGCTTTCTTT
d_gene: TRBD2; abundance: few; len: 15; j_gene: TRBJ2-1; v_gene: TRBV28; CDR3aa: CASSLRLAGGNEQFF; CDR3nt: TGTGCCAGCAGTTTACGACTAGCGGGAGGGAATGAGCAGTTCTTC
d_gene: NA; abundance: NA; len: 13; j_gene: TRBJ2-1; v_gene: TRBV7-3; CDR3aa: CASNPRGVGEQFF; CDR3nt: TGTGCCAGCAACCCCCGTGGGGTGGGTGAGCAGTTCTTC
d_gene: NA; abundance: NA; len: 16; j_gene: TRBJ1-5; v_gene: TRBV18; CDR3aa: CASSPQGTGVQRPQHF; CDR3nt: TGTGCCAGCTCACCACAGGGGACCGGGGTTCAACGGCCCCAGCATTTT
d_gene: TRBD1; abundance: NA; len: 15; j_gene: TRBJ1-1; v_gene: TRBV2; CDR3aa: CASSPRTGGNTEAFF; CDR3nt: TGTGCCAGCAGCCCAAGGACAGGGGGGAACACTGAAGCTTTCTTT
d_gene: NA; abundance: NA; len: 14; j_gene: TRBJ2-1; v_gene: TRBV7-2; CDR3aa: CASSLVAVGLEQFF; CDR3nt: TGTGCCAGCAGCTTAGTAGCGGTGGGGCTTGAGCAGTTCTTC
d_gene: TRBD2; abundance: NA; len: 18; j_gene: TRBJ2-3; v_gene: TRBV15; CDR3aa: CATSREVAGTGVPDTQYF; CDR3nt: TGTGCCACCAGCAGAGAGGTAGCGGGGACGGGGGTTCCAGATACGCAGTATTTT
d_gene: NA; abundance: few; len: 17; j_gene: TRBJ2-2; v_gene: TRBV6-1; CDR3aa: CASSDWTYGGDTGELFF; CDR3nt: TGTGCCAGCAGTGATTGGACCTACGGCGGGGACACCGGGGAGCTGTTTTTT
d_gene: NA; abundance: NA; len: 13; j_gene: TRBJ2-5; v_gene: TRBV7-6; CDR3aa: CASSFRQSETQYF; CDR3nt: TGTGCCAGCAGCTTTCGGCAGTCGGAGACCCAGTACTTC
d_gene: TRBD2; abundance: few; len: 16; j_gene: TRBJ2-1; v_gene: TRBV3-1/TRBV3-2; CDR3aa: CASSQDRLAGGNEQFF; CDR3nt: TGTGCCAGCAGCCAAGATAGACTAGCGGGGGGCAATGAGCAGTTCTTC
d_gene: NA; abundance: NA; len: 13; j_gene: TRBJ1-5; v_gene: TRBV18; CDR3aa: CASSPTRNQPQHF; CDR3nt: TGTGCCAGCTCACCGACGAGGAATCAGCCCCAGCATTTT
d_gene: TRBD2; abundance: NA; len: 16; j_gene: TRBJ2-1; v_gene: TRBV11-2; CDR3aa: CASSSGWREAYNEQFF; CDR3nt: TGTGCCAGCTCCTCCGGTTGGCGGGAGGCCTACAATGAGCAGTTCTTC
d_gene: TRBD1; abundance: NA; len: 15; j_gene: TRBJ1-1; v_gene: TRBV5-1; CDR3aa: CASSPLGQLNTEAFF; CDR3nt: TGCGCCAGCAGCCCACTGGGACAGCTGAACACTGAAGCTTTCTTT
d_gene: NA; abundance: NA; len: 15; j_gene: TRBJ2-7; v_gene: TRBV5-4; CDR3aa: CASSTTGLGSYEQYF; CDR3nt: TGTGCCAGCAGCACCACAGGGTTGGGCTCCTACGAGCAGTACTTC
d_gene: NA; abundance: NA; len: 16; j_gene: TRBJ1-2; v_gene: TRBV6-5; CDR3aa: CASSYSKEGSNYGYTF; CDR3nt: TGTGCCAGCAGTTACTCGAAAGAGGGGTCTAACTATGGCTACACCTTC